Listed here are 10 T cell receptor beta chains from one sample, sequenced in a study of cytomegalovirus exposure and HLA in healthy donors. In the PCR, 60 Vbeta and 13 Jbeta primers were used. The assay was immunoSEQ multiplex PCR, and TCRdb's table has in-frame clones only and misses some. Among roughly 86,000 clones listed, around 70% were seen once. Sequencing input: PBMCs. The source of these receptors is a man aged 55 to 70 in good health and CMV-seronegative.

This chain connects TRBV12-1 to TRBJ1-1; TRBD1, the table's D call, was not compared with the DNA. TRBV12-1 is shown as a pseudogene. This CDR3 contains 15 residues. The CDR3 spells CASRLTGGTNTEAFF. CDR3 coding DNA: TGTGCCAGCAGACTCACAGGGGGCACGAACACTGAAGCTTTCTTT.

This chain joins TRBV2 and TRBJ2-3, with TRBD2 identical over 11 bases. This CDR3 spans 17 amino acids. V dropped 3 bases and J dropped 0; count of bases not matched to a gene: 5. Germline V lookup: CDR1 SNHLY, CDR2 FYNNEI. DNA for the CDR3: TGTGCCAGCAGTGAGCCACTAGCGGGGGAGAGCACAGATACGCAGTATTTT. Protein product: CASSEPLAGESTDTQYF.

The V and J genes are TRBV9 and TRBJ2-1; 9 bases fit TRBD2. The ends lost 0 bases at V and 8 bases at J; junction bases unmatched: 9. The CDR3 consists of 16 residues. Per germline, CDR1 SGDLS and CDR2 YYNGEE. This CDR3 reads CASSVVGSGSRDEQFF. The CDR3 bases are TGTGCCAGCAGCGTAGTGGGTAGCGGGAGTAGGGATGAGCAGTTCTTC.

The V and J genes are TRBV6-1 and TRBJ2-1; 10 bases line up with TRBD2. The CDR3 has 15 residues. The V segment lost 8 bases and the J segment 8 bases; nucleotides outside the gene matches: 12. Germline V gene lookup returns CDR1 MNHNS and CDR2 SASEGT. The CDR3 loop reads CASCRASGSSYEQFF. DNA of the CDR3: TGTGCCAGCTGCAGAGCTAGCGGGAGTTCGTATGAGCAGTTCTTC.

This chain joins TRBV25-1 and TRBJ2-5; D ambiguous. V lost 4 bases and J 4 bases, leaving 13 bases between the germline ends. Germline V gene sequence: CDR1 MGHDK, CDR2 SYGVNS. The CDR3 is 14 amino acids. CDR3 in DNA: TGTGCCAGCAGTGCTACCCAAATTTTAGAGACCCAGTACTTC. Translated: CASSATQILETQYF.

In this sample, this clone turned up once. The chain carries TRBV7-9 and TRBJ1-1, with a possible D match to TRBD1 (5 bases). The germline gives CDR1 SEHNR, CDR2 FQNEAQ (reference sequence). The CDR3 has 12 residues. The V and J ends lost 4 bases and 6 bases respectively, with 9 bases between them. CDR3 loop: CASSSGGPEAFF. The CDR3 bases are TGTGCCAGCAGCTCCGGGGGACCTGAAGCTTTCTTT.

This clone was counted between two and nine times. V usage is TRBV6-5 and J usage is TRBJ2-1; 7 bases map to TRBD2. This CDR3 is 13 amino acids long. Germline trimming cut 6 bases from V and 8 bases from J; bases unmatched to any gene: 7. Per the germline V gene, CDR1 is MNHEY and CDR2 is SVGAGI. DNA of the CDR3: TGTGCCAGCAGACCTCGCCTAGCGGATGAGCAGTTCTTC. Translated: CASRPRLADEQFF.

The CDR3 spells CASSELREKKQYF. The DNA for the CDR3 is TGTGCCAGCAGTGAGCTGCGGGAGAAAAAGCAGTACTTC. The chain has TRBV2 and TRBJ2-7, with 7 nucleotides matching TRBD2. J was trimmed by 8 bases and V by 3 bases; bases with no gene match: 7. This CDR3 has 13 amino acids. Looked up from germline, CDR1 is SNHLY and CDR2 is FYNNEI.

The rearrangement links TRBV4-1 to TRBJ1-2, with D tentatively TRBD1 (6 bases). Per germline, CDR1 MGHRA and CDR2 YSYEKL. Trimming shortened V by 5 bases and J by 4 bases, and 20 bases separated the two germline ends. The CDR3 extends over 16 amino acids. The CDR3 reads CASSGQSVGGGYGYTF. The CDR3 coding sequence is TGCGCCAGCAGCGGCCAGAGTGTGGGAGGGGGCTATGGCTACACCTTC.

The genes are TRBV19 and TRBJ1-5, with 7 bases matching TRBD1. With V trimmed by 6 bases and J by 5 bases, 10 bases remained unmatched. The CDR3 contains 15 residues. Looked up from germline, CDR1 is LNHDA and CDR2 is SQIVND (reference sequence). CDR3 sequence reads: CASRLTGRNHQPQHF. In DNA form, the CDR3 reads TGTGCCAGTAGACTGACAGGGAGAAACCATCAGCCCCAGCATTTT.